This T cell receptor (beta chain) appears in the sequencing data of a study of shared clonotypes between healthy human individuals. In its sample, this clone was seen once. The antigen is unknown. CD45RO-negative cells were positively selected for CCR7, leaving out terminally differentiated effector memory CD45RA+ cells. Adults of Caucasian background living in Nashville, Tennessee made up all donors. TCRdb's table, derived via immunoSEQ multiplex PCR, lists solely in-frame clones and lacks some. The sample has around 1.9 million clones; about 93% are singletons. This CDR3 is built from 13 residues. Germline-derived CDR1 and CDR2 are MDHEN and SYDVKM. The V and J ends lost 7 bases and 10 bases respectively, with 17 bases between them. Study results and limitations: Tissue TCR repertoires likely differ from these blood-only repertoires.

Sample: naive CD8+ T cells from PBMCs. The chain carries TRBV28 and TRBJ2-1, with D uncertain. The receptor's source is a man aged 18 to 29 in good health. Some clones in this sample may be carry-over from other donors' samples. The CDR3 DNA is TGTGCCAGCAACCGCCCGAGACGCCGGGAGCAGTTCTTC. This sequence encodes CASNRPRRREQFF.